This T cell receptor beta chain was identified in a study of shared clonotypes between healthy human individuals. Scientists sequenced DNA from unsorted PBMC on ten immunoSEQ deep assay plates. The protocol was immunoSEQ multiplex PCR, while the TCRdb copy is restricted to in-frame clones and leaves out a portion. Among about half a million clones listed, roughly four fifths were seen once. Note on this clone: Its target is unknown.

Overall study results and limits: Enrolling few donors narrowed the genetic and exposure-history diversity that was represented.

Germline V gene sequence: CDR1 LNHDA, CDR2 SQIVND (reference sequence). Trimming took off 2 bases at V and 0 bases at J, with 13 bases between the two ends. CDR3 length equals 16 residues. The chain couples TRBV19 to TRBJ1-2; no clear D. The receptor's source is a woman in her thirties or forties in good health. Some clones in this sample may be carry-over from other donors' samples. The source material was PBMCs. CDR3 amino acids: CASSILNPGANYGYTF. For the CDR3, the DNA is TGTGCCAGTAGTATACTCAACCCGGGAGCTAACTATGGCTACACCTTC.